Below, 28 T cell receptor beta chains from the same sample are listed, as sequenced in a study of cytomegalovirus exposure and HLA in healthy donors. 13 Jbeta primers and 60 Vbeta primers were used for the PCR. Measured with immunoSEQ multiplex PCR; TCRdb has only the in-frame clones, and not every one. The table lists around 170,000 clones, 81% of them singletons. The source material was PBMCs. The receptors were sampled from a man over 45 in good health and CMV-seronegative.

The genes are TRBV7-3 and TRBJ1-6; D remains unclear. CDR3 length: 13 amino acids. V dropped 0 bases and J dropped 6 bases, with 3 bases sitting between them. Per germline, CDR1 SGHTA and CDR2 FQGTGA. CDR3 residues: CASSLTSNSPLHF. For the CDR3, the DNA is TGTGCCAGCAGCTTAACCAGTAATTCACCCCTCCACTTT. The variable domain in full, with the rest retrieved from reference TRBV7-3 and TRBJ1-6, is GAGVSQTPSNKVTEKGKYVELRCDPISGHTALYWYRQSLGQGPEFLIYFQGTGAADDSGLPNDRFFAVRPEGSVSTLKIQRTERGDSAVYLCASSLTSNSPLHFGNGTRLTVT.

This clone was recorded only once. J is TRBJ2-2 and V is TRBV6-5, with a tentative D call TRBD1 (5 bases). The germline gives CDR1 MNHEY, CDR2 SVGAGI. The V end was cut by 5 bases, the J end by 1 base, with 8 bases between. This CDR3 is 14 amino acids long. CDR3 amino acids: CASSTTGNTGELFF. CDR3 nucleotides: TGTGCCAGCAGTACCACAGGGAACACCGGGGAGCTGTTTTTT.

This chain connects TRBV18 to TRBJ1-1; D remains unclear. From germline, CDR1 is KGHSH and CDR2 LQKENI. The CDR3 has 15 amino acids. Trimming left V 3 bases short and J 1 base short, with 12 bases between. DNA of the CDR3: TGTGCCAGCTCACCGGCGACGGGGAAGAACACTGAAGCTTTCTTT. It encodes CASSPATGKNTEAFF.

A single count supports this clone. CDR3 DNA: TGTGCCAGCAGCCCATGGGGGGGGGCGATAACTGAAGCTTTCTTT. Protein: CASSPWGGAITEAFF. The chain uses TRBV27 and TRBJ1-1; the D gene is possibly TRBD1 (6 bases). Germline V gives CDR1 MNHEY, CDR2 SMNVEV (reference sequence). This CDR3 is built from 15 residues. Trimming shortened V by 6 bases and J by 5 bases, and 19 bases separated the two germline ends.

V usage is TRBV7-2 and J usage is TRBJ2-7; TRBD1 aligns across 8 bases. The J segment lost 6 bases and the V segment lost 4 bases, leaving 5 bases of the junction unmatched. Germline V gene sequence: CDR1 SGHTA, CDR2 FQGNSA. The CDR3 runs to 13 residues. CDR3 sequence reads: CASSSDREREQYF. CDR3 DNA sequence: TGTGCCAGCAGCTCGGACAGGGAGCGCGAGCAGTACTTC.

The chain uses TRBV7-9 and TRBJ1-1, with 9 nucleotides matching TRBD1. The CDR3 consists of 15 residues. Per germline, CDR1 SEHNR and CDR2 FQNEAQ (reference sequence). After removal of 5 bases from V and 1 base from J, the junction contained 5 bases not matched to a gene. The CDR3 coding sequence is TGTGCCAGCAGCGCCCTGGGACAGGGGAACACTGAAGCTTTCTTT. The encoded protein is CASSALGQGNTEAFF.

Points on this clone: One end of the junction does not line up with germline, which may come from a read error. For the CDR3, the DNA is TGTTCCAGCAGCTTGGCCGGGTCTGAAGCTTTCTTT. Its translation: CSSSLAGSEAFF. The chain carries TRBV7-9 and TRBJ1-1; D remains ambiguous. This CDR3 is built from 12 residues. Germline V CDR1 and CDR2: SEHNR, FQNEAQ (reference sequence). The complete variable domain, with remaining parts taken from reference TRBV7-9 and TRBJ1-1, reads DTGVSQNPRHKITKRGQNVTFRCDPISEHNRLYWYRQTLGQGPEFLTYFQNEAQLEKSRLLSDRFSAERPKGSFSTLEIQRTEQGDSAMYLCSSSLAGSEAFFGQGTRLTVV.

This sequence joins TRBV6-6 and TRBJ2-3; TRBD2 agrees at 10 bases. Per germline, CDR1 MNHNY and CDR2 SVGAGI (reference sequence). CDR3 length: 15 residues. Trimming removed 5 bases from V and 1 base from J; junction bases left unmatched: 3. The CDR3 here is CASSGLAAGTDTQYF. DNA of the CDR3: TGTGCCAGCAGTGGACTAGCGGCAGGCACAGATACGCAGTATTTT.

The V and J genes are TRBV15 and TRBJ2-3; 11 bases align to TRBD2. This CDR3 contains 15 residues. The germline gives CDR1 LNHNV, CDR2 YYDKDF (reference sequence). The V gene end was trimmed by 9 bases and the J gene end by 1 base; junction bases not matched to a gene: 6. CDR3 region: CATHSGGEGTDTQYF. The CDR3 bases are TGTGCCACTCATAGCGGGGGGGAGGGCACAGATACGCAGTATTTT.

CDR3 sequence reads: CASSPSGDYEQYF. The CDR3 DNA reads as TGCGCCAGCAGCCCTTCAGGGGATTACGAGCAGTACTTC. The chain links TRBV4-1 to TRBJ2-7; possible D gene TRBD1, 6 bases. The V end was cut by 4 bases, the J end by 4 bases, with 11 bases between. The CDR3 is made up of 13 amino acids. Germline values: CDR1 MGHRA, CDR2 YSYEKL.

The chain carries TRBV5-1 and TRBJ2-3, with D perhaps TRBD1 (6 bases). The CDR3 length is 14 residues. Trimming shortened V by 6 bases and J by 1 base, and 12 bases separated the two germline ends. The germline CDR1 and CDR2 sequences are SGHRS and YFSETQ. This CDR3 reads CASTVGAGTDTQYF. DNA of the CDR3: TGCGCCAGCACAGTGGGGGCGGGCACAGATACGCAGTATTTT.

This chain links TRBV6-5 with TRBJ2-7; possible D gene TRBD1, 5 bases. From germline, CDR1 is MNHEY and CDR2 SVGAGI. Trimming stripped 2 bases from V and 2 bases from J, with 16 bases between. This CDR3 contains 16 residues. This CDR3 is CASSYSGREPTYEQYF. The CDR3 coding sequence is TGTGCCAGCAGTTACAGTGGCAGGGAACCGACCTACGAGCAGTACTTC.

The V gene is TRBV19, the J gene TRBJ1-4; D is uncertain. V was clipped by 9 bases and J by 1 base, with 12 bases between them. Germline loops: CDR1 LNHDA, CDR2 SQIVND (reference sequence). This CDR3 comprises 14 residues. CDR3 region: CASKAQETNEKLFF. CDR3 nucleotide sequence: TGTGCCAGCAAGGCGCAGGAAACTAATGAAAAACTGTTTTTT.

V and J are TRBV5-1 and TRBJ1-2; 7 bases match TRBD1. After removal of 1 base from V and 6 bases from J, the junction contained 9 bases not matched to a gene. From germline, CDR1 is SGHRS and CDR2 YFSETQ. The CDR3 runs 15 residues. CDR3 sequence (DNA): TGCGCCAGCAGCTTGTCCACCGGGACAGTGAATGGCTACACCTTC. This sequence encodes CASSLSTGTVNGYTF.

J is TRBJ1-2 and V is TRBV5-1; D is possibly TRBD1 (5 bases). V dropped 0 bases and J dropped 0 bases, with 21 bases sitting between them. The CDR3 totals 19 residues. Germline-derived CDR1 and CDR2 are SGHRS and YFSETQ. The CDR3 protein is CASSLAPPGHASPNYGYTF. For the CDR3, the DNA is TGCGCCAGCAGCTTGGCACCACCCGGACACGCGAGCCCTAACTATGGCTACACCTTC.

This rearrangement joins TRBV11-2 to TRBJ2-6; D gene ambiguous. Per germline, CDR1 SGHAT and CDR2 FQNNGV. Between the trimmed V and J ends, which lost 0 bases and 3 bases, there was a span of 18 bases. CDR3 length equals 19 residues. CDR3 amino acids: CASSLDVRAIFLGANVLTF. CDR3 bases: TGTGCCAGCAGCTTAGATGTGAGAGCTATATTTCTTGGGGCCAACGTCCTGACTTTC.

The sample holds a few counts of this clone. The CDR3 sequence: CAISVGTYQFF. The DNA of the CDR3 is TGTGCCATCAGTGTGGGGACATACCAGTTCTTC. The chain employs TRBV10-3 and TRBJ2-1; perhaps TRBD1 as D (6 bases). The CDR3 length is 11 residues. Germline CDR1 ENHRY, CDR2 SYGVKD. Trimming removed 4 bases at V and 13 bases at J, with 11 bases between.

The rearrangement uses TRBV5-1 and TRBJ2-3, with TRBD1 matching 9 bases. Trimming removed 4 bases from V and 3 bases from J; junction bases left unmatched: 15. The CDR3 runs 18 residues. Germline V gene sequence: CDR1 SGHRS, CDR2 YFSETQ. The DNA for the CDR3 is TGCGCCAGCAGCCTTGGACAGGGGAGGGGGTTTGGAACAGATACGCAGTATTTT. Its protein is CASSLGQGRGFGTDTQYF.

The chain employs TRBV4-3 and TRBJ1-2, with unresolved D. CDR3 size: 14 residues. Germline CDR1 is LGHNA and CDR2 is YSLEER. The V gene lost 1 base and the J gene lost 5 bases, with 11 bases spanning the gap. The CDR3 spells CASSQGGEAYGYTF. The DNA of the CDR3 is TGCGCCAGCAGCCAAGGAGGAGAGGCTTATGGCTACACCTTC.

In its sample, this clone was seen once. An end of the junction does not agree with germline; a read error may underlie this. V gene TRBV7-9 combines with J gene TRBJ2-2; 7 positions match TRBD1. In germline, CDR1 is SEHNR, CDR2 FQNEAQ (reference sequence). This CDR3 is 15 amino acids long. The CDR3 nucleotides read TGTTCCAGCAGCTCAGAACAGGGGTCCCACGGGGAGCTGTTTTTT. Translating it yields CSSSSEQGSHGELFF. Filled out from reference TRBV7-9 and TRBJ2-2, the complete variable domain reads DTGVSQNPRHKITKRGQNVTFRCDPISEHNRLYWYRQTLGQGPEFLTYFQNEAQLEKSRLLSDRFSAERPKGSFSTLEIQRTEQGDSAMYLCSSSSEQGSHGELFFGEGSRLTVL.

The CDR3 loop reads CASSSTSGGGHEKLFF. As DNA, the CDR3 is TGTGCCAGCAGTTCCACCTCAGGGGGCGGGCATGAAAAACTGTTTTTT. The chain uses TRBV6-5 and TRBJ1-4; 8 bases agree with TRBD1. The ends lost 4 bases at V and 6 bases at J; junction bases unmatched: 10. This CDR3 is built from 16 residues. Germline assignment: CDR1 MNHEY and CDR2 SVGAGI.

The J gene is TRBJ2-5, the V gene TRBV19, with D possibly matching TRBD1 (6 bases). The CDR3 runs to 17 residues. The V gene lost 3 bases and the J gene lost 5 bases, with 22 bases spanning the gap. In germline, CDR1 is LNHDA, CDR2 SQIVND (reference sequence). CDR3 nucleotide sequence: TGTGCCAGTAGTATGAGTTTCGGACAGCGCTTAGGGGAGACCCAGTACTTC. It specifies CASSMSFGQRLGETQYF.

This clone was counted only a few times. CDR3 loop: CASRNPTGRNNEQFF. DNA of the CDR3: TGTGCCAGCCGAAACCCGACCGGGAGAAACAATGAGCAGTTCTTC. The chain couples TRBV2 to TRBJ2-1; weak D call: TRBD2 (6 bases). Germline loops: CDR1 SNHLY, CDR2 FYNNEI. With 8 bases removed from V and 5 bases from J, the gap between germline ends came to 19 bases. This CDR3 spans 15 amino acids. The complete variable domain, with remaining parts taken from reference TRBV2 and TRBJ2-1, reads EPEVTQTPSHQVTQMGQEVILRCVPISNHLYFYWYRQILGQKVEFLVSFYNNEISEKSEIFDDQFSVERPDGSNFTLKIRSTKLEDSAMYFCASRNPTGRNNEQFFGPGTRLTVL.

The rearrangement joins TRBV2 to TRBJ1-5, with D unresolved. Trimming pared 7 bases from V and 4 bases from J, leaving 17 bases between. The CDR3 is made up of 15 amino acids. Germline values: CDR1 SNHLY, CDR2 FYNNEI. CDR3 nucleotides: TGTGCCAGCACGAGTGATCTGGGGAGAAATCAGCCCCAGCATTTT. Its protein is CASTSDLGRNQPQHF.

The rearrangement links TRBV11-1 to TRBJ1-1; D gene uncertain. The CDR3 consists of 13 residues. Germline V CDR1 and CDR2: SGHAT, FQDESV (reference sequence). Trimming shortened V by 4 bases and J by 2 bases, and 8 bases separated the two germline ends. In DNA, the CDR3 is TGTGCCAGCAGCTCGAGAGTTAACACTGAAGCTTTCTTT. Protein product: CASSSRVNTEAFF.

The CDR3: CASRQQDLLSYEQYF. The CDR3 DNA sequence: TGCGCCAGCAGACAACAGGACTTACTATCCTACGAGCAGTACTTC. This chain uses TRBV23-1 with TRBJ2-7, with D perhaps TRBD1 or TRBD2 (5 bases each). TRBV23-1 is identified as an open reading frame with a role that is uncertain. The length of the CDR3 is 15 residues. Trimming cost V 6 bases and J 1 base, with 16 bases left between them.

This chain links TRBV19 with TRBJ1-2, with no clear D. The germline V and J ends were trimmed by 5 bases and 4 bases, with 11 bases remaining between them. This CDR3 has 13 residues. The V gene's germline CDR1 is LNHDA and CDR2 SQIVND (reference sequence). As DNA, the CDR3 is TGTGCCAGTAGTGCCGGGATCCTCTATGGCTACACCTTC. The encoded protein is CASSAGILYGYTF.

The chain combines TRBV10-3 with TRBJ2-7; a possible D gene is TRBD1 (6 bases). The V end was cut by 6 bases, the J end by 1 base, with 19 bases between. The length of the CDR3 is 16 residues. CDR1 is ENHRY, CDR2 SYGVKD, per germline. CDR3 sequence (DNA): TGTGCCATCAGCGGACAGACAACAGGAAAATCCTACGAGCAGTACTTC. This encodes CAISGQTTGKSYEQYF.